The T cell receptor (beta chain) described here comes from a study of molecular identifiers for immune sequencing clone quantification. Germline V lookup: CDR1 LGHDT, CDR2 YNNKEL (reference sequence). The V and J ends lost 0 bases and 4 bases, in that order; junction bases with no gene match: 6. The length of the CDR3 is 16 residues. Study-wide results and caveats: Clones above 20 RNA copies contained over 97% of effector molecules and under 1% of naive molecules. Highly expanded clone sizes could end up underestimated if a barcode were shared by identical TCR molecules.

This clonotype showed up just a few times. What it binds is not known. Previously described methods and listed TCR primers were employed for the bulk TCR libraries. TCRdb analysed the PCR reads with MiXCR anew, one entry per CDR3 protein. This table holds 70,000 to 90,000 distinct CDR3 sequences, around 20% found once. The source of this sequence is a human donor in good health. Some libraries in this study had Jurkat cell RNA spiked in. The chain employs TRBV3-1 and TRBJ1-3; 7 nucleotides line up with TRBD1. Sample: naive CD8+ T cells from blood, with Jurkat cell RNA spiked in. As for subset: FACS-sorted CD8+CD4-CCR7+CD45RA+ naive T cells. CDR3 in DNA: TGTGCCAGCAGCCAAGACCGACAGGGTATGGGAAACACCATATATTTT. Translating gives CASSQDRQGMGNTIYF.